These 28 T cell receptor beta chains were all obtained from the same sample, sequenced in a study of OX40 agonist ivuxolimab in advanced cancers. TCRdb's table, derived via immunoSEQ multiplex PCR, lists solely in-frame clones and lacks some. The sample has around 45,000 clones, approximately 89% seen once. The sample here was CD4+ or CD8+ T cells sorted from blood, taken in a trial of the OX40 agonist ivuxolimab. Receptors originate from an adult with an advanced solid tumor such as melanoma, head and neck, liver or kidney cancer.

The V and J genes are TRBV9 and TRBJ1-1; D is undetermined. Germline values: CDR1 SGDLS, CDR2 YYNGEE. The CDR3 runs 14 residues. Between the trimmed V and J ends, which lost 3 bases and 0 bases, there was a span of 9 bases. The CDR3 here is CASSESAVNTEAFF. DNA of the CDR3: TGTGCCAGCAGCGAGTCTGCAGTGAACACTGAAGCTTTCTTT.

The chain joins TRBV5-1 to TRBJ2-5; 7 nucleotides line up with TRBD2. This CDR3 spans 17 amino acids. After removal of 1 base from V and 2 bases from J, the junction contained 11 bases not matched to a gene. CDR1 SGHRS and CDR2 YFSETQ come from the germline V gene. CDR3 in amino acids: CASSLPQAGGGQETQYF. DNA of the CDR3: TGCGCCAGCAGCTTGCCTCAGGCGGGCGGGGGACAAGAGACCCAGTACTTC.

This chain links TRBV5-1 with TRBJ1-1; 7 bases are shared with TRBD1. V dropped 0 bases and J dropped 7; count of bases not matched to a gene: 6. The CDR3 contains 14 residues. Germline assignment: CDR1 SGHRS and CDR2 YFSETQ. In DNA, the CDR3 is TGCGCCAGCAGCTTGGGGCAGGGGGTGAATGAAGCTTTCTTT. Its translation: CASSLGQGVNEAFF.

The CDR3 spells CASSFAGTETQYF. The CDR3 nucleotides are TGTGCCAGCAGCTTCGCAGGGACAGAGACCCAGTACTTC. The genes are TRBV5-4 and TRBJ2-5; D assignment may be TRBD1 or TRBD2 (5 bases each). CDR3 length: 13 residues. Germline lookup yields CDR1 SGHNT and CDR2 YYREEE (reference sequence). V was clipped by 2 bases and J by 4 bases, with 9 bases between them.

The chain is built from TRBV7-6 and TRBJ1-1; D ambiguous. Germline lookup yields CDR1 SGHVS and CDR2 FNYEAQ. Deletions cut 5 bases from V and 0 bases from J, with 7 bases between. CDR3 length: 13 residues. The CDR3 bases are TGTGCCAGCAGCCCCAGATTGAACACTGAAGCTTTCTTT. Its translation: CASSPRLNTEAFF.

This chain links TRBV29-1 with TRBJ2-3; D possibly corresponds to TRBD1 (5 bases). Per germline, CDR1 SQVTM and CDR2 ANQGSEA. The CDR3 length is 15 residues. The V and J ends lost 0 bases and 1 base respectively, with 11 bases between them. Here the CDR3 reads CSVEDLQGRTDTQYF. Written as DNA, the CDR3 is TGCAGCGTTGAAGATCTTCAGGGTCGCACAGATACGCAGTATTTT.

The chain employs TRBV9 and TRBJ1-2; D may be TRBD1 (6 bases). CDR3 length equals 14 residues. The ends were cut back, 3 bases at V and 0 bases at J, with 9 bases in the middle. Germline values: CDR1 SGDLS, CDR2 YYNGEE. CDR3 amino acids: CASSGTASNYGYTF. The CDR3 bases are TGTGCCAGCAGCGGGACAGCCTCTAACTATGGCTACACCTTC.

This clone was counted only a few times. The chain recombines TRBV30 with TRBJ1-3, with D hard to call. Germline CDR1 reads GTSNPN; CDR2 reads SVGIG (reference sequence). Trimming cost V 2 bases and J 1 base, with 6 bases left between them. There are 13 residues in the CDR3. This CDR3 is CAWSLQSGNTIYF. For the CDR3, the DNA is TGTGCCTGGAGTCTGCAATCTGGAAACACCATATATTTT.

This sequence joins TRBV7-9 and TRBJ2-1; 9 bases are a match to TRBD1. V dropped 4 bases and J dropped 3; count of bases not matched to a gene: 16. This CDR3 is built from 19 residues. Germline loops: CDR1 SEHNR, CDR2 FQNEAQ (reference sequence). For the CDR3, the DNA is TGTGCCAGCAGCTCAGGGACGACAGGGGGAATTGGGTACTACAATGAGCAGTTCTTC. Translating gives CASSSGTTGGIGYYNEQFF.

This sequence joins TRBV6-1 and TRBJ2-3, with 8 bases matching TRBD2. CDR3 length: 16 amino acids. V gave up 0 bases and J gave up 0 bases; unmatched junction bases: 2. From germline, CDR1 is MNHNS and CDR2 SASEGT. The DNA for the CDR3 is TGTGCCAGCAGTGAAGCGGCGGGGGGAAGCACAGATACGCAGTATTTT. Encoded protein: CASSEAAGGSTDTQYF.

The rearrangement joins TRBV5-6 to TRBJ1-1, with unresolved D. V lost 2 bases to trimming and J lost 1 base, with 9 bases between them. From germline, CDR1 is SGHDT and CDR2 YYEEEE. This CDR3 is built from 14 residues. CDR3 in DNA: TGTGCCAGCAGCTTCTTAGAACCGAACACTGAAGCTTTCTTT. Residues: CASSFLEPNTEAFF.

CDR3 protein: CASRGLAVDEQFF. CDR3 DNA: TGTGCCAGCAGGGGACTAGCTGTCGATGAGCAGTTCTTC. This chain links TRBV6-1 with TRBJ2-1, with 9 bases fitting TRBD2. V shed 6 bases, J shed 8 bases, and the junction held 5 bases outside the gene matches. The length of the CDR3 is 13 residues. CDR1 is MNHNS and CDR2 is SASEGT in the germline V gene.

The V and J genes are TRBV6-6 and TRBJ2-7, with TRBD1 matching 10 bases. V lost 6 bases and J lost 3; bases outside the gene matches: 8. The CDR3 consists of 15 residues. Germline V gene data show CDR1 as MNHNY and CDR2 as SVGAGI (reference sequence). The CDR3 reads CASSIPGTGVYEQYF. As DNA, the CDR3 is TGTGCCAGCAGCATCCCGGGGACAGGGGTCTACGAGCAGTACTTC.

The CDR3 reads CASSYPSYNEQFF. The CDR3 coding sequence is TGTGCCAGCAGTTACCCCTCCTACAATGAGCAGTTCTTC. This chain connects TRBV6-9 to TRBJ2-1; no clear D. V lost 3 bases to trimming and J lost 0 bases, with 3 bases between them. Germline loops: CDR1 MNHGY, CDR2 SVAAGI. This CDR3 has 13 amino acids.

This sequence joins TRBV7-6 and TRBJ2-5; TRBD2 matches 8 bases. Near its end, the DNA agrees better with TRBJ2-7, so the J call may be wrong. Germline loops: CDR1 SGHVS, CDR2 FNYEAQ. The CDR3 is 14 residues long. CDR3: CASSFRREDHEQYF. The CDR3, as DNA: TGTGCCAGCAGCTTTCGGCGGGAGGACCACGAGCAGTACTTC.

This chain links TRBV4-1 with TRBJ2-3; D unresolved. Germline V gives CDR1 MGHRA, CDR2 YSYEKL. This CDR3 region has 14 residues. The ends were cut back, 1 base at V and 4 bases at J, with 9 bases in the middle. In nucleotides, the CDR3 is TGCGCCAGCAGCCAAGGGATTCCCCCAGATACGCAGTATTTT. This codes for CASSQGIPPDTQYF.

The rearrangement links TRBV7-7 to TRBJ2-5; a possible D gene is TRBD2 (5 bases). V dropped 0 bases and J dropped 5 bases, with 13 bases sitting between them. Germline V CDR1 and CDR2: SSHAT, FNYEAQ (reference sequence). The CDR3 length is 15 residues. Written as DNA, the CDR3 is TGTGCCAGCAGCTTAGCGCGGGCCCCTGTGGAGACCCAGTACTTC. Translating gives CASSLARAPVETQYF.

The chain is built from TRBV6-4 and TRBJ2-5; no definite D call. The CDR3 contains 14 residues. Germline values: CDR1 MRHNA, CDR2 SNTAGT. V was trimmed by 7 bases and J by 0 bases, leaving 12 bases between them. CDR3 nucleotide sequence: TGTGCCAGCACCCAGGTGGAAGACCAAGAGACCCAGTACTTC. Amino acid sequence: CASTQVEDQETQYF.

The chain joins TRBV4-1 to TRBJ1-1, with 9 bases matching TRBD1. Germline assignment: CDR1 MGHRA and CDR2 YSYEKL. The CDR3 sequence is 16 residues long. The ends lost 6 bases at V and 1 base at J; junction bases unmatched: 9. DNA for the CDR3: TGCGCCAGCAGACCCGGGACAGGGCTGGGGAACACTGAAGCTTTCTTT. Residues: CASRPGTGLGNTEAFF.

This chain links TRBV19 with TRBJ2-1, with D uncertain. CDR3 size: 13 residues. Germline V gene data show CDR1 as LNHDA and CDR2 as SQIVND (reference sequence). V gave up 10 bases and J gave up 6 bases, with 16 bases separating them. DNA for the CDR3: TGTGCCACCCTGGATTCGTTGGGCAATGAGCAGTTCTTC. This gives the protein CATLDSLGNEQFF.

The chain uses TRBV21-1 and TRBJ2-2; the table's D call, TRBD1, was not checked against the DNA. TRBV21-1 is deemed a pseudogene. The CDR3 has 20 residues. CDR3 sequence: CASSNLVGRESADGTGELFF. The CDR3 DNA follows: TGTGCCAGCAGCAATCTGGTTGGCAGGGAAAGTGCGGATGGCACCGGGGAGCTGTTTTTT.

This clone was counted only a few times. The chain joins TRBV6-1 to TRBJ2-1; D is uncertain. V was pared by 2 bases and J by 0 bases, with 11 bases between. The CDR3 runs to 16 residues. Per germline, CDR1 MNHNS and CDR2 SASEGT. The CDR3: CASSEKDRSSYNEQFF. The CDR3 nucleotides read TGTGCCAGCAGTGAAAAAGACCGGAGCTCCTACAATGAGCAGTTCTTC.

V gene TRBV5-1 combines with J gene TRBJ1-2, with D possibly TRBD1 on 5 matching bases. The CDR3 is 15 residues long. Germline-derived CDR1 and CDR2 are SGHRS and YFSETQ. Deletions cut 0 bases from V and 2 bases from J, with 11 bases between. The CDR3 sequence is CASSLDSQGNYGYTF. The CDR3 DNA is TGCGCCAGCAGCTTGGACTCTCAGGGCAACTATGGCTACACCTTC.

The chain combines TRBV6-1 with TRBJ2-7; 7 bases are a match to TRBD1. The CDR3 is made up of 14 amino acids. Germline trimming cut 4 bases from V and 3 bases from J; bases unmatched to any gene: 6. The germline CDR1 and CDR2 sequences are MNHNS and SASEGT. The CDR3: CASSVGGEGYEQYV. The DNA of the CDR3 is TGTGCCAGCAGTGTAGGGGGCGAGGGCTACGAGCAGTACGTC.

CDR3 DNA sequence: TGTGCCAGCACAACAGGGGGCATTCAGCCCCAGCATTTT. It codes for CASTTGGIQPQHF. The genes are TRBV28 and TRBJ1-5; 9 bases map to TRBD1. Germline V gene sequence: CDR1 MDHEN, CDR2 SYDVKM. The CDR3 runs 13 residues. J lost 6 bases, V lost 7 bases, and 4 bases had no gene match.

This clone was picked up one time. The chain recombines TRBV28 with TRBJ2-5; TRBD2 matches 8 bases. This CDR3 contains 14 residues. After removal of 2 bases from V and 2 bases from J, the junction contained 1 base not matched to a gene. In germline, CDR1 is MDHEN, CDR2 SYDVKM. The CDR3 protein is CASSLERGQETQYF. Written as DNA, the CDR3 is TGTGCCAGCAGTTTAGAGCGGGGGCAAGAGACCCAGTACTTC.

This clone was found a few times. The rearrangement joins TRBV6-5 to TRBJ2-1, with D perhaps TRBD2 (5 bases). Germline V lookup: CDR1 MNHEY, CDR2 SVGAGI. Trimming stripped 0 bases from V and 4 bases from J, with 13 bases between. This CDR3 contains 16 residues. CDR3 sequence: CASSYSLASLYNEQFF. The CDR3 DNA reads TGTGCCAGCAGTTACTCCCTAGCATCCCTTTACAATGAGCAGTTCTTC.

This chain uses TRBV7-9 with TRBJ2-1, with 8 bases aligning to TRBD1. Losses at the gene ends were 5 bases for V and 1 base for J; bases not matched to a gene: 7. CDR1 is SEHNR, CDR2 FQNEAQ, per germline (reference sequence). The CDR3 is made up of 16 amino acids. The CDR3 region is CASSPTGGISYNEQFF. Here the CDR3 DNA reads TGTGCCAGCAGCCCTACAGGGGGGATTTCCTACAATGAGCAGTTCTTC.